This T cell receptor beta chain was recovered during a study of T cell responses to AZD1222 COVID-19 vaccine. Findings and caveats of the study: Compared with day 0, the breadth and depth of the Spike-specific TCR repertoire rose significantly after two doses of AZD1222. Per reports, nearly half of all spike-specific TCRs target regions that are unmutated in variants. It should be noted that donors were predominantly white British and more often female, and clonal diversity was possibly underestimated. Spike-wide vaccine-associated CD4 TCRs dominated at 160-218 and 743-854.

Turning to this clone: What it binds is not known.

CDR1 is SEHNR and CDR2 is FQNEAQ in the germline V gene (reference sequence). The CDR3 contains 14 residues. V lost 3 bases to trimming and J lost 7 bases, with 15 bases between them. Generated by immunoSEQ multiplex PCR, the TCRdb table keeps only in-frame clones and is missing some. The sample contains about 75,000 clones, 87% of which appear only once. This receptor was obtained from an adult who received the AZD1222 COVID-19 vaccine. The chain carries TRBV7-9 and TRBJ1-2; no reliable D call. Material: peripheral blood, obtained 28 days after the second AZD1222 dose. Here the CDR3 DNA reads TGTGCCAGCAGCTTCGTGTCACGGAGTAGTGGCTACACCTTC. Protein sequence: CASSFVSRSSGYTF.